This note documents a single TCR beta chain sequence. Its antigen is not identified. The data derive from a study of Ad26.COV2.S vaccination and SARS-CoV-2 variants. Overall study findings and caveats: Possible underestimation of total T cell responses by the TCR breadth and depth analyses was noted.

As to treatment: about 20 received Ad26.COV2.S at low or high dose, single or two shots; five or six received placebo; per-sample allocation not given. All samples were drawn on day 63, counting from the first vaccine or placebo injection. Vaccination employed an Ad26 vector expressing the Wuhan-strain SARS-CoV-2 spike. Clones were read by immunoSEQ multiplex PCR, and TCRdb kept only the in-frame ones, dropping some. The sample carries about 330,000 clones, about 90% recorded once. V shed 5 bases and J shed 1 base, with 3 bases lying between them. The CDR3 sequence is 12 residues long. CDR1 and CDR2 from the germline V gene are SEHNR and FQNEAQ (reference sequence).

The sequence came from a person aged 18-65 years who received the Ad26.COV2.S COVID-19 vaccine or a placebo. J is TRBJ1-3 and V is TRBV7-9, with unresolved D. Material: peripheral blood, obtained in a trial of Ad26.COV2.S vaccine versus placebo. CDR3 DNA sequence: TGTGCCAGCAGCAAGTCTGGAAACACCATATATTTT. Translated: CASSKSGNTIYF.